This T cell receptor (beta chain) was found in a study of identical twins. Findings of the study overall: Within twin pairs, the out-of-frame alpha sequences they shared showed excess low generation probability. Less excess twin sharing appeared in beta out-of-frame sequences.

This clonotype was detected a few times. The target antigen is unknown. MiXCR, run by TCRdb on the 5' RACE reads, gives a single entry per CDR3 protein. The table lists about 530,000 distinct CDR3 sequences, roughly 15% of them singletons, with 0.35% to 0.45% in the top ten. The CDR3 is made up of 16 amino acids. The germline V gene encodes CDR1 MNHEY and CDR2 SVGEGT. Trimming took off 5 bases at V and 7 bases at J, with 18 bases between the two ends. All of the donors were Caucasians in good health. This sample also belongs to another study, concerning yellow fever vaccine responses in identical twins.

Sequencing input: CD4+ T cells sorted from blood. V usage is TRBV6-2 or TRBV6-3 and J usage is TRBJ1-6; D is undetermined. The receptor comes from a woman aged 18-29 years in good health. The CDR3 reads CASSPAGETMNSPLHF. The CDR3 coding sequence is TGTGCCAGCAGTCCGGCTGGGGAAACGATGAATTCACCCCTCCACTTT.